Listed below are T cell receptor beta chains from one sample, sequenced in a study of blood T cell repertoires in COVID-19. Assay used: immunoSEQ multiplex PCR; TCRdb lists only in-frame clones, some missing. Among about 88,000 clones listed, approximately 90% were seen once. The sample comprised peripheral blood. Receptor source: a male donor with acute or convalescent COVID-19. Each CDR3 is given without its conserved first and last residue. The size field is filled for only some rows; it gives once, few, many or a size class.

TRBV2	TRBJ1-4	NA	ASAARGVNEKLF
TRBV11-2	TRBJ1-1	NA	ASSPPGQAMRPTTEAF
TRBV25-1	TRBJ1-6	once	ASSERDRGRFNSPLH
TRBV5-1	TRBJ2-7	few	ASSVTGGASYEQY
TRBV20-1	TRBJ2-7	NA	SYPLVGEQY
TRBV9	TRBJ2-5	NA	ASAEGGVETQY
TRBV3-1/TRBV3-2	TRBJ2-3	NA	ASSQDQGPRA
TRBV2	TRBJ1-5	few	ASSGGQHNQPQH
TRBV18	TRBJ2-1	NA	ASSPTSGAGYNEQF
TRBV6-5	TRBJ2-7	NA	ASGGLAGFFGEQY
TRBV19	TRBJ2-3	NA	ASSEYPSGPTDTQY
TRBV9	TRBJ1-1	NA	ASSPRQGSLNTEAF
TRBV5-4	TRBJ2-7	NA	ASSLAPLTQSVAYEQY
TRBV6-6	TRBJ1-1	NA	ASSYRGKNTEAF
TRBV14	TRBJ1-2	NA	ASSQEQGYYGYT
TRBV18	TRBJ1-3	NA	ASSPTGSVGNTIY
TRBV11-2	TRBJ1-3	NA	ASRLDGLGGNTIY
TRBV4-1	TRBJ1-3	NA	ASSQANSGGNTIY
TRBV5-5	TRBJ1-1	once	ASSLDPGGGTEAF
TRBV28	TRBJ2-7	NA	ADGGHPSYEQY
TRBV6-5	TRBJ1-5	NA	ASRPSGSNQPQH
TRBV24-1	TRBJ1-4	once	ATSESYRGRLF
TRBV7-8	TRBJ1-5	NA	ASSSGQGYQPQH
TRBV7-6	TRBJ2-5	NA	ASSPARTSGGQETQY
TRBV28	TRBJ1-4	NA	ASRTLLGDRGRGEKLF